The T cell receptor beta chain under discussion was sequenced for a study of blood T cells in healthy people across ages. Overall study context: The template switching approach captured approximately one barcoded beta molecule for every two T cells.

Collection of 9.5 to 10 milliliters of peripheral blood was performed for each donor. This clonotype was counted a single time. Combining a sample-barcoded 5' primer with a J-beta primer mix, a second PCR ran for about 7 to 11 cycles. TCRdb reanalysed the 5' RACE reads using MiXCR and keeps one entry per CDR3 protein. In the table there are about 800,000 distinct CDR3 sequences, over 45% of which are singletons. The sequence derives from a man aged 25-45 years in good health. The material sequenced was blood.

The CDR3 loop reads CASSAGTSGTQYF. Here the CDR3 DNA reads TGTGCCAGCAGCGCCGGGACTAGCGGGACCCAGTACTTC. This chain joins TRBV7-2 and TRBJ2-4, with 11 bases matching TRBD2. The J call is uncertain, as TRBJ2-5 better fits the DNA end. The CDR3 consists of 13 residues. Germline V lookup: CDR1 SGHTA, CDR2 FQGNSA.